Detailed here is one T cell receptor beta chain. It lacks a known antigen. Per-base qualities were not stored, and no clone one base away is much larger. Donors were healthy HIV-negative adults with no recently reported acute infections or vaccinations. Every donor was a Caucasian adult living in Nashville, Tennessee, USA. CD4+ T cells were enriched by magnetic negative selection; naive cells were then positively selected on CD45RA, and the negative fraction formed the memory subset. Blood was obtained by leukapheresis, after which PBMCs were separated by Ficoll-Histopaque density gradient centrifugation and cryopreserved in liquid nitrogen vapor phase. Analytical flow cytometry was used to check the purity and quantity of every magnetically sorted T cell population. Each sorted fraction had its genomic DNA isolated and then quantified by UV absorbance on a Nanodrop 2000c. These data belong to a study of shared clonotypes between healthy human individuals (TCRdb year 2020). Notes on the research overall: A couple of women and three men aged 18 to 49 years were included in the cohort. For each donor, CD4 naive and CD4 memory were each given three plates, CD8 naive was given two plates, and CD8 memory was given one plate. Libraries were prepared and TCR repertoires were sequenced by different laboratories using diverse techniques, in order to increase sequencing depth and limit assay-specific biases. To estimate repertoire size and how much clonotype sharing occurs between individuals, the study deeply sequenced the blood TCR repertoires of five healthy adults. Each donor's leukapheresis produced roughly between roughly 0.85 and 9.5 billion PBMCs.

Using the deep immunoSEQ assay, multiplex PCR amplified TCR CDR3 regions from genomic DNA. Extracted genomic DNA from each cell subset was distributed evenly across all wells of several immunoSEQ 96-well plates, and each plate was treated as a replicate. For sorted subsets, each replicate PCR was loaded with 200 ng genomic DNA, equivalent to some 27,000 T cell genomes. The purified libraries were quantified using a Qubit 3.0 fluorometer, sized with a Bioanalyzer 2100, and then quantified again using the KAPA Library Quantification kit. A separate single-read 150-cycle Illumina NextSeq 550 flow cell was used to sequence each immunoSEQ 96-well plate. The published analysis was carried out like this. The immunoSEQ output contained only junctional sequences without quality scores, so filtering could not match that applied to full-length reads. Sequences were annotated with PyIR, a Python wrapper for IgBLAST v1.9, and V/J genes and CDR3 were assigned using IMGT germline references. Any read was removed if the V/J assignment was weak (E-value above 1e-6), the CDR3 was missing, or the read contained stop codons, out-of-frame junctions, or ambiguous translated residues. V3J clonotypes were defined as sequences sharing the same inferred V gene, J gene, and CDR3 amino acid sequence. To compute the percentage overlap between repertoires, the number of shared unique clonotypes was divided by the size of the smaller repertoire. Three approaches were used to assess repertoire richness: RTK rarefaction, the Chao1 estimator, and Recon v2.1 estimates of unobserved clonotypes. Generation probabilities for all TCRbeta clonotypes obtained by the gDNA method from a handful of donors were computed using OLGA. In TCRdb, the immuneACCESS table is reduced to in-frame sequences with V and J assigned. These tables do not hold every clone; where another copy was compared, an unresolved V gene accounts for under half, and the others remain unexplained. V, J and clone size derive from that table, while D and trimming were established from the DNA sequence. This sample gives over 950,000 clones in total; approximately 75% of them show up just once. The ten largest clones represent over 0.8% of the sample.

What the authors observed across the whole study: The genetic and exposure-history diversity represented was limited by the small number of donors. Naive subsets generally had larger estimated clonotype richness than memory subsets did. Incomplete sequencing was indicated by rarefaction of sorted-subset datasets, despite the large sequencing depth. Sharing across a few donors was observed for about 4.8% of naive CD4, about 3.2% of naive CD8, 2.3% of memory CD4, and about 0.4% of memory CD8 clonotypes. Based on pairwise subsampling, the degree of clonotype sharing among donors was expected to be affected by sequencing depth. Sampling was restricted to blood, and TCR repertoires in tissue are likely to differ from TCR repertoires in blood. Compared with non-shared clonotypes, the clonotypes found in all four sorted-subset donors had higher generation probabilities.

V drops 2 bases and J drops 2 bases, leaving 7 bases in between. The CDR3 sequence holds 14 residues, the cysteine and phenylalanine included. Solely the CDR3 DNA is kept, with 42 bases framed from the first base. Taken from the germline V gene, the CDR1 and CDR2 loops are MDHEN and SYDVKM. This sequence was found in a man aged 18 to 35 in good health. Some clones in this sample may be carry-over from other donors' samples. The chain is made from TRBV28 and TRBJ1-3; TRBD1 is a possible D gene, resting on 5 matching bases. Sample: memory CD4+ T cells from PBMCs. According to the study, the label for this sample's cell subset or site signals: CD45RA-negative fraction. The nucleotides read TGTGCCAGCAGTTTAGGCAGGGCTGGAAACACCATATATTTT. Its translation is CASSLGRAGNTIYF.